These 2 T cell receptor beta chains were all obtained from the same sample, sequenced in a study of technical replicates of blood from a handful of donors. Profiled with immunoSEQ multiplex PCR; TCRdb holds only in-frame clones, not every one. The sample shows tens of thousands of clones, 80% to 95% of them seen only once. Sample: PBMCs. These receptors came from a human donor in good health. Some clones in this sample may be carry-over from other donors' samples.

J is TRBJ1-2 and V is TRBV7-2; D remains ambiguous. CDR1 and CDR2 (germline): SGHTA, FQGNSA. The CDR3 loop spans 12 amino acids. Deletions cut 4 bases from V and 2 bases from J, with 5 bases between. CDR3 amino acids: CASSSENYGYTF. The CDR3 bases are TGTGCCAGCAGCTCGGAGAACTATGGCTACACCTTC.

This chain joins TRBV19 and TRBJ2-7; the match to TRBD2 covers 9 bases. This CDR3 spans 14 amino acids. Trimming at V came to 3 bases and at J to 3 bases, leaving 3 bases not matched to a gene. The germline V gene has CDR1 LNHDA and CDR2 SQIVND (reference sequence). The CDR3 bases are TGTGCCAGTAGTATCTCTAGCGGGGACTACGAGCAGTACTTC. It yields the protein CASSISSGDYEQYF.